This entry lists 18 T cell receptor beta chains sequenced from one sample in a study of identical twins. TCRdb itself ran the 5' RACE reads through MiXCR, one entry per CDR3 protein. The sample lists around 240,000 distinct CDR3 sequences; about 10% were seen once. The sequenced material came from memory T cells sorted from blood. The receptors were gathered from a man between 45 and 60 years old in good health.

This clonotype was picked up many times. The V gene is TRBV3-1, the J gene TRBJ1-3; D gene uncertain. Trimming pared 4 bases from V and 2 bases from J, leaving 9 bases between. CDR1 is LGHDT and CDR2 is YNNKEL in the germline V gene (reference sequence). This CDR3 contains 14 residues. The CDR3 DNA reads TGTGCCAGCAGCCTTATCACAGCTGGAAACACCATATATTTT. Residues: CASSLITAGNTIYF.

This clonotype was observed a few times. This rearrangement joins TRBV4-1 to TRBJ2-1, with D maybe TRBD1 (5 bases). Between the trimmed V and J ends, which lost 2 bases and 5 bases, there was a span of 7 bases. Germline V gives CDR1 MGHRA, CDR2 YSYEKL. The length of the CDR3 is 13 residues. The CDR3 sequence: CASSQRGNNEQFF. In DNA, the CDR3 is TGCGCCAGCAGCCAAAGGGGCAACAATGAGCAGTTCTTC.

This chain uses TRBV5-4 with TRBJ2-7; TRBD1 might be the D (6 bases). The CDR3 sequence is 13 residues long. Germline V gene sequence: CDR1 SGHNT, CDR2 YYREEE (reference sequence). V shed 4 bases and J shed 0 bases, with 8 bases lying between them. The CDR3 reads CASSHRDSYEQYF. In DNA, the CDR3 is TGTGCCAGCAGCCACAGGGACTCCTACGAGCAGTACTTC.

This clonotype was picked up many times. This chain uses TRBV20-1 with TRBJ2-4, with D uncertain. This CDR3 region has 17 residues. Germline CDR1 reads DFQATT; CDR2 reads SNEGSKA (reference sequence). Between the trimmed V and J ends, which lost 0 bases and 0 bases, there was a span of 15 bases. The CDR3 nucleotides read TGCAGTGCTAGAGATCGTGCTACAGCGCTAGCCAAAAACATTCAGTACTTC. Encoded protein: CSARDRATALAKNIQYF.

Concerning this clonotype itself: A read error is likely, as this CDR3 ends without the conserved phenylalanine or tryptophan. The J gene is TRBJ2-6, the V gene TRBV5-4; D is possibly TRBD1 (5 bases). V gave up 5 bases and J gave up 0 bases, with 15 bases separating them. Germline CDR1 SGHNT, CDR2 YYREEE (reference sequence). CDR3 size: 17 residues. Written as DNA, the CDR3 is TGTGCCAGCAGACAACCAGGGCGGAGCTCTGGGGCCAACGTCCTGACTCTC. Translated: CASRQPGRSSGANVLTL.

This clonotype was observed many times. The chain combines TRBV5-1 with TRBJ1-2; D is ambiguous. Germline V gene lookup returns CDR1 SGHRS and CDR2 YFSETQ. V lost 0 bases to trimming and J lost 3 bases, with 6 bases between them. The CDR3 has 13 amino acids. The chain's CDR3 is CASSLGSHYGYTF. The CDR3 region has the DNA TGCGCCAGCAGCTTGGGCAGTCACTATGGCTACACCTTC. The full variable domain, with the rest looked up from reference TRBV5-1 and TRBJ1-2, is KAGVTQTPRYLIKTRGQQVTLSCSPISGHRSVSWYQQTPGQGLQFLFEYFSETQRNKGNFPGRFSGRQFSNSRSEMNVSTLELGDSALYLCASSLGSHYGYTFGSGTRLTVV.

The chain recombines TRBV19 with TRBJ1-2; perhaps TRBD1 as D (6 bases). The CDR3 length is 12 residues. Germline CDR1 is LNHDA and CDR2 is SQIVND (reference sequence). Trimming removed 5 bases from V and 6 bases from J, with 10 bases in between. CDR3 nucleotide sequence: TGTGCCAGTAGTGGCAGGGGCAATGGCTACACCTTC. Its protein product is CASSGRGNGYTF.

The table lists this clonotype with many counts. This chain joins TRBV5-1 and TRBJ2-2; D may be TRBD2 (5 bases). CDR3 size: 14 residues. Germline loops: CDR1 SGHRS, CDR2 YFSETQ. V was cut by 0 bases and J by 7 bases, with 10 bases left in between. CDR3 sequence reads: CASSLALEGGELFF. As DNA, the CDR3 is TGCGCCAGCAGCTTGGCCCTAGAGGGCGGGGAGCTGTTTTTT.

The table lists this clonotype with a few counts. The genes are TRBV7-6 and TRBJ2-2; D possibly corresponds to TRBD2 (6 bases). Germline lookup yields CDR1 SGHVS and CDR2 FNYEAQ. This CDR3 has 13 residues. Trimming pared 7 bases from V and 6 bases from J, leaving 12 bases between. Here the CDR3 reads CASTAPSAGELFF. DNA of the CDR3: TGTGCCAGCACGGCTCCTAGCGCCGGGGAGCTGTTTTTT.

This clonotype has ten or more counts. The chain uses TRBV5-1 and TRBJ1-1, with D possibly TRBD1 on 6 matching bases. Trimming shortened V by 0 bases and J by 6 bases, and 12 bases separated the two germline ends. This CDR3 is 14 amino acids long. Germline CDR1 and CDR2: SGHRS and YFSETQ. In DNA, the CDR3 is TGCGCCAGCAGCTTGGGAGGGGGTAGCCCTGAAGCTTTCTTT. This encodes CASSLGGGSPEAFF. Together with reference TRBV5-1 and TRBJ1-1, the CDR3 gives the full variable domain: KAGVTQTPRYLIKTRGQQVTLSCSPISGHRSVSWYQQTPGQGLQFLFEYFSETQRNKGNFPGRFSGRQFSNSRSEMNVSTLELGDSALYLCASSLGGGSPEAFFGQGTRLTVV.

This clonotype has more than one count but fewer than ten. The chain combines TRBV5-4 with TRBJ2-5; D gene unclear. Germline loops: CDR1 SGHNT, CDR2 YYREEE (reference sequence). V was trimmed by 0 bases and J by 2 bases, leaving 8 bases between them. The CDR3 consists of 14 residues. The CDR3 sequence: CASSLELTQETQYF. For the CDR3, the DNA is TGTGCCAGCAGCTTGGAACTAACGCAAGAGACCCAGTACTTC.

This sequence joins TRBV20-1 and TRBJ2-3; 16 bases align to TRBD2. Trimming took 6 bases from V and 3 from J; bases not matched to a gene: 6. The CDR3 totals 16 residues. Germline loops: CDR1 DFQATT, CDR2 SNEGSKA (reference sequence). CDR3 sequence (DNA): TGCAGTGCACCCGGGACTAGCGGGAGGGTAACAGATACGCAGTATTTT. This sequence encodes CSAPGTSGRVTDTQYF.

This clonotype was observed a few times. The rearrangement joins TRBV20-1 to TRBJ2-1, with 8 bases matching TRBD2. The V segment lost 7 bases and the J segment 2 bases; nucleotides outside the gene matches: 7. The germline CDR1 and CDR2 sequences are DFQATT and SNEGSKA (reference sequence). The CDR3 covers 14 residues. The CDR3 here is CSVLRLAPYNEQFF. The DNA of the CDR3 is TGCAGTGTTCTAAGACTAGCGCCCTACAATGAGCAGTTCTTC.

The CDR3 nucleotides read TGCGCCAGCAGTCAATCAACAGGGCGTAGAGAGACCCAGTACTTC. It translates to CASSQSTGRRETQYF. The chain joins TRBV23-1 to TRBJ2-5; TRBD1 is a possible D gene (6 bases). TRBV23-1 is treated as an ORF (open reading frame) with a function not yet certain. The CDR3 length is 15 residues. The V and J ends lost 0 bases and 4 bases respectively, with 12 bases between them.

This clonotype occurred many times. The chain recombines TRBV20-1 with TRBJ1-1; the D gene is possibly TRBD1 (5 bases). V lost 2 bases to trimming and J lost 1 base, with 11 bases between them. The CDR3 is 14 residues long. Germline V gene data show CDR1 as DFQATT and CDR2 as SNEGSKA (reference sequence). The CDR3, as DNA: TGCAGTGCTAGACGGATAAGGGGGAACACTGAAGCTTTCTTT. Its translation: CSARRIRGNTEAFF.

This clonotype was counted ten times or more. CDR3 DNA: TGTGCCAGCAGCCGAACTGGGGGCTATAACAATGAGCAGTTCTTC. This encodes CASSRTGGYNNEQFF. V gene TRBV5-5 combines with J gene TRBJ2-1; D is perhaps TRBD1 (6 bases). The length of the CDR3 is 15 residues. With 4 bases removed from V and 5 bases from J, the gap between germline ends came to 16 bases. Germline lookup yields CDR1 SGHKS and CDR2 YYEKEE (reference sequence).

This clonotype was seen repeatedly, ten times or more. The V gene is TRBV6-2 or TRBV6-3, the J gene TRBJ2-1; D gene unclear. CDR1 MNHEY and CDR2 SVGEGT come from the germline V gene. The CDR3 runs to 11 residues. V was shortened by 2 bases and J by 6 bases, with 2 bases between the two germline ends. CDR3 sequence reads: CASSYSNEQFF. DNA for the CDR3: TGTGCCAGCAGTTACAGCAATGAGCAGTTCTTC.

This clonotype appeared many times. This chain uses TRBV10-3 with TRBJ2-7; possibly TRBD1 for D (5 bases). From germline, CDR1 is ENHRY and CDR2 SYGVKD. The CDR3 has 14 amino acids. The V end lost 0 bases, the J end lost 0 bases, and 6 bases lay between the germline ends. The CDR3 nucleotides read TGTGCCATCAGTGAGTCAGGGGCCTCCTACGAGCAGTACTTC. This translates into CAISESGASYEQYF.